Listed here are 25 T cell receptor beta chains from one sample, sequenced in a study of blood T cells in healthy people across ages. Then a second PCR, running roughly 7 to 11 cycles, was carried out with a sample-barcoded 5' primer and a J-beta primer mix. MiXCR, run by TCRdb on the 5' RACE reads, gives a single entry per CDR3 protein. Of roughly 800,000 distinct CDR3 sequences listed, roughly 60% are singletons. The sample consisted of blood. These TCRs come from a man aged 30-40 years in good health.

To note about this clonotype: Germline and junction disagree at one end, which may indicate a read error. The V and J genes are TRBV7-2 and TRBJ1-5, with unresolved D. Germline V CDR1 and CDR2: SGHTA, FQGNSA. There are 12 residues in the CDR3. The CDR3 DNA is TGTGCCAGCAGCCCGTTCAATCGGCCCCAGCATTTT. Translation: CASSPFNRPQHF.

CDR3 amino acids: CASSYMDRGYEQYF. The CDR3 DNA reads TGTGCCAGCAGTTATATGGACAGGGGGTACGAGCAGTACTTC. V and J are TRBV6-6 and TRBJ2-4; TRBD1 aligns across 10 bases. The J call may be wrong; the DNA end is better matched by TRBJ2-7. There are 14 residues in the CDR3. Germline values: CDR1 MNHNY, CDR2 SVGAGI (reference sequence).

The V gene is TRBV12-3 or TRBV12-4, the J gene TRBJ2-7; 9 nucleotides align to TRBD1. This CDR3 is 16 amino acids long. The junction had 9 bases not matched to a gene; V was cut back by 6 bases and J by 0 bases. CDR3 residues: CASSPGDRASSYEQYF. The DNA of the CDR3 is TGTGCCAGCAGCCCCGGGGACAGGGCCAGCTCCTACGAGCAGTACTTC.

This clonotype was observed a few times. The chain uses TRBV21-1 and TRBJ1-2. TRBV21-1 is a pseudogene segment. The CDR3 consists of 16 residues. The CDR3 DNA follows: TGTGCCAGCAGCAAAGGATCGCGTCTTTTCAATAATGGCTACACCTTC. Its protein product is CASSKGSRLFNNGYTF.

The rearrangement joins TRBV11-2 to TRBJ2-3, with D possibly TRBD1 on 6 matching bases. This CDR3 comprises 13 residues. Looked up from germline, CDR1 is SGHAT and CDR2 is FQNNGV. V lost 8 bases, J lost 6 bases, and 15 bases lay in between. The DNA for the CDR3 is TGTGCCAGCGGACCAACAGGGACGGATACGCAGTATTTT. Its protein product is CASGPTGTDTQYF.

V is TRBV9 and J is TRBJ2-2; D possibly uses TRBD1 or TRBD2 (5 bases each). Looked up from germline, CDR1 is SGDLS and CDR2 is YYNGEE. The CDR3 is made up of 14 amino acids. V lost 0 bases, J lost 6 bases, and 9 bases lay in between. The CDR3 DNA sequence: TGTGCCAGCAGCGTAGGAGGGGTACCCGGGGAGCTGTTTTTT. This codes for CASSVGGVPGELFF.

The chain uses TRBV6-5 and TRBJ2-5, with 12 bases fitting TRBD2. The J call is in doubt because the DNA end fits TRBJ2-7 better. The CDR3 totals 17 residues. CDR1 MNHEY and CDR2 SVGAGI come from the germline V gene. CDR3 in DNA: TGTGCCAGCGGTAACGTTGGTTGGACTAGCGGGGTCGACGAGCAGTACTTC. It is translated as CASGNVGWTSGVDEQYF.

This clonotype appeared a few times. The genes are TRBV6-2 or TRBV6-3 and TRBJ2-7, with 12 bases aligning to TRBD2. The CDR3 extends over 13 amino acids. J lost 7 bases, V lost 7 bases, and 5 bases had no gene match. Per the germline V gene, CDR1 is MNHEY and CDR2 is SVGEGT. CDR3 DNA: TGTGCCAGCACCCCCACTAGCGGGAGGGAGCAGTACTTC. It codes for CASTPTSGREQYF.

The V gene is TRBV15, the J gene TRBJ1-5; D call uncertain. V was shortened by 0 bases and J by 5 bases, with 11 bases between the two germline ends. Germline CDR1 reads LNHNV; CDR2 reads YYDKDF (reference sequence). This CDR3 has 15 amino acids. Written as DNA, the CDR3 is TGTGCCACCAGCAGAGAAGGACGCCCGGATCAGCCCCAGCATTTT. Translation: CATSREGRPDQPQHF.

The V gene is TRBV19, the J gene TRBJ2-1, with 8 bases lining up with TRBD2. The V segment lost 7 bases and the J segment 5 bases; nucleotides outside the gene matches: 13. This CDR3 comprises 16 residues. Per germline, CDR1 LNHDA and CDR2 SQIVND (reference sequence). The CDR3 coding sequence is TGTGCCAGTAAGCCCTCCCAAAGCGGGGGCCACAATGAGCAGTTCTTC. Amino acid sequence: CASKPSQSGGHNEQFF.

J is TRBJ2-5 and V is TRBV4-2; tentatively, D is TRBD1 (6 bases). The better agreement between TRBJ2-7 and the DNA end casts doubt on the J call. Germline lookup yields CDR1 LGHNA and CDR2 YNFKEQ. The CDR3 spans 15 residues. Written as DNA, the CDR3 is TGTGCCAGCAGCCAAGGTACAGGGATTGTCTACGAGCAGTACTTC. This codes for CASSQGTGIVYEQYF.

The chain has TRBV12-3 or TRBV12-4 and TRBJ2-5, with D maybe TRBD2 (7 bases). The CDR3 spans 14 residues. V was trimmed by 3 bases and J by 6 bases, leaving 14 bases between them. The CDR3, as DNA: TGTGCCAGCAGTTTGGGAGGGGGGGCGAAGACCCAGTACTTC. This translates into CASSLGGGAKTQYF.

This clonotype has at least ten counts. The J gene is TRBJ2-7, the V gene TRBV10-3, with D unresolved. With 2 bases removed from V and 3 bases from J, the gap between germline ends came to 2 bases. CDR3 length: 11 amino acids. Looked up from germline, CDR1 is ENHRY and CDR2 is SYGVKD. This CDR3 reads CAISEGYEQYF. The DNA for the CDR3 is TGTGCCATCAGTGAGGGCTACGAGCAGTACTTC.

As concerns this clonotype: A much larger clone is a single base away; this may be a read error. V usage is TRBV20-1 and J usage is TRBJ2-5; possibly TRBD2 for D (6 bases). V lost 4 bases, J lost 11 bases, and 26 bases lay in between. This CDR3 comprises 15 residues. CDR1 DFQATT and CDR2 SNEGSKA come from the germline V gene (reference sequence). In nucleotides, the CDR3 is TGCAGTGCTACGACCGGGGGAGCGGAATACAATGAGCAGTACTTC. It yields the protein CSATTGGAEYNEQYF.

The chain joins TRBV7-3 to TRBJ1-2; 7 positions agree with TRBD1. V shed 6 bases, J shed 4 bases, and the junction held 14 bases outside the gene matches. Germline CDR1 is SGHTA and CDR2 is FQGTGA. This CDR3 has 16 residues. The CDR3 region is CASSATGTEGVYGYTF. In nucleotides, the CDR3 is TGTGCCAGCAGTGCTACCGGGACAGAGGGGGTCTATGGCTACACCTTC. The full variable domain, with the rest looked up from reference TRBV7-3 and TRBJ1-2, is GAGVSQTPSNKVTEKGKYVELRCDPISGHTALYWYRQSLGQGPEFLIYFQGTGAADDSGLPNDRFFAVRPEGSVSTLKIQRTERGDSAVYLCASSATGTEGVYGYTFGSGTRLTVV.

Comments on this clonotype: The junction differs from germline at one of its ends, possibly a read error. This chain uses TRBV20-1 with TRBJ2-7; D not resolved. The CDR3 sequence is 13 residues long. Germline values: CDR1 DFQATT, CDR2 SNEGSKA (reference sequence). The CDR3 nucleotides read TGCAGTGCTAGTCTCGAGAGCTCCTACGAGCGGTACTTC. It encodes CSASLESSYERYF.

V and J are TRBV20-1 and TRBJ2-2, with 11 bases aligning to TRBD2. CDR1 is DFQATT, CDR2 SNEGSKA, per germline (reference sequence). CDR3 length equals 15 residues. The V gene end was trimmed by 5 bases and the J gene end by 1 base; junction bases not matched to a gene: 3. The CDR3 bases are TGCAGTGCTCCTACTAGCGGGAGGAACACCGGGGAGCTGTTTTTT. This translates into CSAPTSGRNTGELFF.

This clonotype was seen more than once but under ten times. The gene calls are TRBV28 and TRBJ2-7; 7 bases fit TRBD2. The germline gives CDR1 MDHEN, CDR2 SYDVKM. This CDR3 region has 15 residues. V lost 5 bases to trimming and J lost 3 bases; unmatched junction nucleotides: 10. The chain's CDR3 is CASSPGLAVRYEQYF. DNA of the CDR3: TGTGCCAGCAGTCCCGGTCTAGCGGTTCGCTACGAGCAGTACTTC.

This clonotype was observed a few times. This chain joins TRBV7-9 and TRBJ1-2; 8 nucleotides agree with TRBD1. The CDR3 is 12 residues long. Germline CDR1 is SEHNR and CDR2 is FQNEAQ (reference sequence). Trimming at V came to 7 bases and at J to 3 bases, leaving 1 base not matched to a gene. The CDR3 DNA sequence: TGTGCCAGCAACAGGGGGGACTATGGCTACACCTTC. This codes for CASNRGDYGYTF. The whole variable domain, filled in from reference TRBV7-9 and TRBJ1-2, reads DTGVSQNPRHKITKRGQNVTFRCDPISEHNRLYWYRQTLGQGPEFLTYFQNEAQLEKSRLLSDRFSAERPKGSFSTLEIQRTEQGDSAMYLCASNRGDYGYTFGSGTRLTVV.

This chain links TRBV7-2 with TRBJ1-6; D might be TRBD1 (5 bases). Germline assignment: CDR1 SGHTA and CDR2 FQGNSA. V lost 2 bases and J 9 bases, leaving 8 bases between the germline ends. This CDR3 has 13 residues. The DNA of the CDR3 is TGTGCCAGCAGCTTACAGGGAGGTTCACCCCTCCACTTT. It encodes CASSLQGGSPLHF. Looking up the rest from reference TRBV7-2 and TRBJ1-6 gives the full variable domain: GAGVSQSPSNKVTEKGKDVELRCDPISGHTALYWYRQSLGQGLEFLIYFQGNSAPDKSGLPSDRFSAERTGGSVSTLTIQRTQQEDSAVYLCASSLQGGSPLHFGNGTRLTVT.

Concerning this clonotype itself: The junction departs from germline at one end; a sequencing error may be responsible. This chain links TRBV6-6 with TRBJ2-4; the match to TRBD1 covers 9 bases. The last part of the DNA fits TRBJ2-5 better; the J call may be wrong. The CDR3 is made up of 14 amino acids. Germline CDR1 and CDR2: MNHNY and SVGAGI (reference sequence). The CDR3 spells CTSSLGQGIETQYF. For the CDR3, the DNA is TGTACCAGCAGTTTGGGACAGGGTATAGAGACCCAGTACTTC.

Here the CDR3 DNA reads TGTGCCAGCAGCCGATTCGGGGGCAGGGGGTACGAGCAGTACTTC. It yields the protein CASSRFGGRGYEQYF. V and J are TRBV11-1 and TRBJ2-5, with D perhaps TRBD1 (7 bases). The DNA matches TRBJ2-7 better at its end, which makes the J call doubtful. Looked up from germline, CDR1 is SGHAT and CDR2 is FQDESV (reference sequence). The CDR3 runs to 15 residues.

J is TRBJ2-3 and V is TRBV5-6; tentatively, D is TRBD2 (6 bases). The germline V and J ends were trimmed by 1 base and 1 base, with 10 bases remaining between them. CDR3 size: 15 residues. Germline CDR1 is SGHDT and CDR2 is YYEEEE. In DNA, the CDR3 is TGTGCCAGCAGCTTGTGGCGGGGACGCACAGATACGCAGTATTTT. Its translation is CASSLWRGRTDTQYF.

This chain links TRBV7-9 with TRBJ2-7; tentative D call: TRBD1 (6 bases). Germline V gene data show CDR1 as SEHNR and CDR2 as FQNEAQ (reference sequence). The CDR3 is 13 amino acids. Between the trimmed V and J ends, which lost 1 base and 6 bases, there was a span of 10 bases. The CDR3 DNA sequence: TGTGCCAGCAGCTTAGGGGGGCCTGGCGAGCAGTACTTC. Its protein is CASSLGGPGEQYF. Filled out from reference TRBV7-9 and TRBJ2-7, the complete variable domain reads DTGVSQNPRHKITKRGQNVTFRCDPISEHNRLYWYRQTLGQGPEFLTYFQNEAQLEKSRLLSDRFSAERPKGSFSTLEIQRTEQGDSAMYLCASSLGGPGEQYFGPGTRLTVT.

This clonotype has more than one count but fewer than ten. Here the CDR3 reads CSVLVFGETQYF. As DNA, the CDR3 is TGCAGCGTCCTAGTGTTCGGAGAGACCCAGTACTTC. V and J are TRBV29-1 and TRBJ2-5; D not certain. Trimming stripped 6 bases from V and 4 bases from J, with 12 bases between. Germline V gene sequence: CDR1 SQVTM, CDR2 ANQGSEA. The length of the CDR3 is 12 residues.